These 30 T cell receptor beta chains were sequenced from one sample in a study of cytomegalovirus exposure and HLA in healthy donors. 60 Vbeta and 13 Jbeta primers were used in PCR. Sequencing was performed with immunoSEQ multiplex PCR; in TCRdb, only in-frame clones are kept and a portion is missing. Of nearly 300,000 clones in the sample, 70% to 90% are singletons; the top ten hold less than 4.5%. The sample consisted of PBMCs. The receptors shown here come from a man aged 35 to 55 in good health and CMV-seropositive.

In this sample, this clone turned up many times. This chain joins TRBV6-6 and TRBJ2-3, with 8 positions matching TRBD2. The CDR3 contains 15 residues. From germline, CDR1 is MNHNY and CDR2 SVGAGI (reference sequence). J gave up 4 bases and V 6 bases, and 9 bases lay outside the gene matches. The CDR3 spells CASSYEAGVADTQYF. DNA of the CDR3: TGTGCCAGCAGCTATGAAGCGGGAGTGGCAGATACGCAGTATTTT.

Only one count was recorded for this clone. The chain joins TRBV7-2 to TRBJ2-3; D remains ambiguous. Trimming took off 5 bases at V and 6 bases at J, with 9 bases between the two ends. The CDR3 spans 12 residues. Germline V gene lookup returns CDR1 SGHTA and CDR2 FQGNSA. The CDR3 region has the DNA TGTGCCAGCAGCCCGCCACACGATACGCAGTATTTT. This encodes CASSPPHDTQYF.

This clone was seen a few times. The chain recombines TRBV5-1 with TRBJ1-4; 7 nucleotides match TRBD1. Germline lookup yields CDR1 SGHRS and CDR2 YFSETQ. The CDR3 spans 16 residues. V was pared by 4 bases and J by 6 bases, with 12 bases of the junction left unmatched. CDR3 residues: CASSLGTALGDEKLFF. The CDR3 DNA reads TGCGCCAGCAGCCTCGGGACAGCCCTGGGGGATGAAAAACTGTTTTTT.

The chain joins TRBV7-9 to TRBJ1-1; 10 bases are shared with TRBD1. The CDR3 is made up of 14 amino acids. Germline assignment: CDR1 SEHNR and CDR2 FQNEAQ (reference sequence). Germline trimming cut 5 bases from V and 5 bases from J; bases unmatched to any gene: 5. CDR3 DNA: TGTGCCAGCAGCCCCGGACAGGGGGGTACTGAAGCTTTCTTT. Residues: CASSPGQGGTEAFF.

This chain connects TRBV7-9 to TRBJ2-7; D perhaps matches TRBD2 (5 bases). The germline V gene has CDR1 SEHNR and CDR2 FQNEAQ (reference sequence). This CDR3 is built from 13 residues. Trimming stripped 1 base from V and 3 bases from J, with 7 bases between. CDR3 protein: CASSLEGGYEQYF. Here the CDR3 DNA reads TGTGCCAGCAGCTTAGAAGGAGGCTACGAGCAGTACTTC.

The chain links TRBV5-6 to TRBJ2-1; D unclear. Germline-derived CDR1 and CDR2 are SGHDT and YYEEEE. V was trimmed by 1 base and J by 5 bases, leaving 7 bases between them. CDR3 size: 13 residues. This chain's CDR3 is CASSLSQNNEQFF. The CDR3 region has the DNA TGTGCCAGCAGCTTGTCCCAAAACAATGAGCAGTTCTTC.

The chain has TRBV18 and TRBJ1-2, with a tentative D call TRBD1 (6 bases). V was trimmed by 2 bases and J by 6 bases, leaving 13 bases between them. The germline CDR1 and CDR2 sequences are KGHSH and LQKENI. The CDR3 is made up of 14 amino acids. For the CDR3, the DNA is TGTGCCAGCTCACCATCGGGGGGGGCAGATGGCTACACCTTC. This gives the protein CASSPSGGADGYTF.

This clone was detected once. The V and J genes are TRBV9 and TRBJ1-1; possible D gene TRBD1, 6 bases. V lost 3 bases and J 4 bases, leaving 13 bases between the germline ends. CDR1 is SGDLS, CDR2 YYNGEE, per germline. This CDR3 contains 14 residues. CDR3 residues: CASSEGGGSTEAFF. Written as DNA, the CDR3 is TGTGCCAGCAGCGAGGGAGGGGGGAGCACTGAAGCTTTCTTT.

In nucleotides, the CDR3 is TGTGCCAGCACCATGGACCAGGGTGGTCGTGGCTACACCTTC. Encoded protein: CASTMDQGGRGYTF. The gene calls are TRBV7-8 and TRBJ1-2; possibly TRBD1 for D (5 bases). This CDR3 spans 14 amino acids. Germline CDR1 SGHVS, CDR2 FQNEAQ. V was cut by 7 bases and J by 7 bases, with 19 bases left in between.

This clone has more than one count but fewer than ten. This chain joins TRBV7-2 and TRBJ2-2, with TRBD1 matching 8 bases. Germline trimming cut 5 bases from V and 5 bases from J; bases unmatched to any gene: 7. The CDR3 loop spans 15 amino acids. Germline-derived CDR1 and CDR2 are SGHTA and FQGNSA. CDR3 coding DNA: TGTGCCAGCAGCCACGACAGGGGAAGGACCGGGGAGCTGTTTTTT. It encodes CASSHDRGRTGELFF.

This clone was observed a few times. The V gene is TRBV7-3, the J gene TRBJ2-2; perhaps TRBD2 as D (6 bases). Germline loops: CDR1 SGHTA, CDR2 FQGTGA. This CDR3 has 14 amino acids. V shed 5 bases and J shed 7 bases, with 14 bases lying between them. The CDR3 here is CASSETRGSGELFF. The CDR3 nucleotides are TGTGCCAGCAGCGAGACTAGAGGGAGCGGGGAGCTGTTTTTT.

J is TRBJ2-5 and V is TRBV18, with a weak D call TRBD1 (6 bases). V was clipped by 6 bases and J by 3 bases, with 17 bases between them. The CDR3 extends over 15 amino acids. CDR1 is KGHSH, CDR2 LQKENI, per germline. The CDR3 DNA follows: TGTGCCAGCTCGCTTCTCGGGACACGGGAAGAGACCCAGTACTTC. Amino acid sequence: CASSLLGTREETQYF. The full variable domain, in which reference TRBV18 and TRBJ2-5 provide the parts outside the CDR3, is NAGVMQNPRHLVRRRGQEARLRCSPMKGHSHVYWYRQLPEEGLKFMVYLQKENIIDESGMPKERFSAEFPKEGPSILRIQQVVRGDSAAYFCASSLLGTREETQYFGPGTRLLVL.

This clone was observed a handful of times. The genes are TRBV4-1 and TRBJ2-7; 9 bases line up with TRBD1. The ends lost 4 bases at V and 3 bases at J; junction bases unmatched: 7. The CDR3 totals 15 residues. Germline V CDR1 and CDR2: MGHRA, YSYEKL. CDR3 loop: CASSPSGTGNYEQYF. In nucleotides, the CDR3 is TGCGCCAGCAGCCCGAGCGGGACAGGGAACTACGAGCAGTACTTC.

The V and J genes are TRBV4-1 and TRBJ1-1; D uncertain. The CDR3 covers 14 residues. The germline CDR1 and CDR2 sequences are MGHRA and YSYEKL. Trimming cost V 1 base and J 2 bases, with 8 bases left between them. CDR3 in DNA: TGCGCCAGCAGCCAAGTTACAGCAAACACTGAAGCTTTCTTT. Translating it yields CASSQVTANTEAFF.

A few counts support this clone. CDR3 region: CASSPRGVTEAFF. In nucleotides, the CDR3 is TGTGCCAGCTCACCACGCGGGGTCACTGAAGCTTTCTTT. The chain joins TRBV18 to TRBJ1-1, with D unresolved. The CDR3 runs 13 residues. The ends were cut back, 1 base at V and 4 bases at J, with 7 bases in the middle. Germline assignment: CDR1 KGHSH and CDR2 LQKENI. Together with reference TRBV18 and TRBJ1-1, the CDR3 gives the full variable domain: NAGVMQNPRHLVRRRGQEARLRCSPMKGHSHVYWYRQLPEEGLKFMVYLQKENIIDESGMPKERFSAEFPKEGPSILRIQQVVRGDSAAYFCASSPRGVTEAFFGQGTRLTVV.

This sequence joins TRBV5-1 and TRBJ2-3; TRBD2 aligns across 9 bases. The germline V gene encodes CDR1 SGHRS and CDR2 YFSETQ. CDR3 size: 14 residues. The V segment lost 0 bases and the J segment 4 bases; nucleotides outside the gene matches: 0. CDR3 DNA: TGCGCCAGCAGCTTGGGCGGGAGGGCAGATACGCAGTATTTT. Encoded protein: CASSLGGRADTQYF.

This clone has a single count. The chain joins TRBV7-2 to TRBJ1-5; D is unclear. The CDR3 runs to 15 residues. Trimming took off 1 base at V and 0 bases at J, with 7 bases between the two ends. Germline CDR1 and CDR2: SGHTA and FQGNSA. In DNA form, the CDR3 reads TGTGCCAGCAGCTTAGACAGTCTTAGCAATCAGCCCCAGCATTTT. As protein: CASSLDSLSNQPQHF.

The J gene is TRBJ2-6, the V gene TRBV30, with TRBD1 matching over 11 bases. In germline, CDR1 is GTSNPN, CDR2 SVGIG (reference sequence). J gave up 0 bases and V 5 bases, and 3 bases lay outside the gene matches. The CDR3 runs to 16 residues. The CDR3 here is CAWGQGAISGANVLTF. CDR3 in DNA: TGTGCCTGGGGACAGGGGGCGATCTCTGGGGCCAACGTCCTGACTTTC.

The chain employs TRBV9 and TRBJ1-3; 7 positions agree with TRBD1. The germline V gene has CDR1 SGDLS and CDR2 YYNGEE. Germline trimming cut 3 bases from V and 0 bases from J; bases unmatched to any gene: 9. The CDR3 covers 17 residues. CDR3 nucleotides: TGTGCCAGCAGCGCCCGGACAGGCCTGAGCTCTGGAAACACCATATATTTT. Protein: CASSARTGLSSGNTIYF.

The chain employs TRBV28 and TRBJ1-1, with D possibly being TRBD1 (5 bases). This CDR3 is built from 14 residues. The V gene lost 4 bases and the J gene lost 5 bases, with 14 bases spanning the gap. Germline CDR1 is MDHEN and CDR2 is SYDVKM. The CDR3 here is CASSSDWGVTEAFF. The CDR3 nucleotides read TGTGCCAGCAGTTCCGACTGGGGGGTTACTGAAGCTTTCTTT. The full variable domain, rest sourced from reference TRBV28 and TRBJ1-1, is DVKVTQSSRYLVKRTGEKVFLECVQDMDHENMFWYRQDPGLGLRLIYFSYDVKMKEKGDIPEGYSVSREKKERFSLILESASTNQTSMYLCASSSDWGVTEAFFGQGTRLTVV.

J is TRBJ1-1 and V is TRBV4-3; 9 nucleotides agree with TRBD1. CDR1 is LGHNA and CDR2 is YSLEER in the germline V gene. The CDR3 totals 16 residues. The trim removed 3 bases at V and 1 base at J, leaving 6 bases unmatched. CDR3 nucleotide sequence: TGCGCCAGCAGCCACAACAGGGGGCTTCCGAACACTGAAGCTTTCTTT. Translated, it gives CASSHNRGLPNTEAFF.

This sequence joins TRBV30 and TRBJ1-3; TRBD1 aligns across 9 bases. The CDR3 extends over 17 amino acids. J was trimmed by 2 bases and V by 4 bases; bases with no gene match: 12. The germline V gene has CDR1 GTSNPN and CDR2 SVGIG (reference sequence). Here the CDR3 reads CAWTPVSGQGTGNTIYF. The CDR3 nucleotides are TGTGCCTGGACCCCCGTTTCCGGACAGGGGACTGGAAACACCATATATTTT.

In DNA, the CDR3 is TGTGCCACCGGAGTAGTGTACATTCAGGACAGACCGACCTATAGCAATCAGCCCCAGCATTTT. This gives the protein CATGVVYIQDRPTYSNQPQHF. The rearrangement links TRBV28 to TRBJ1-5; perhaps TRBD1 as D (6 bases). CDR1 is MDHEN, CDR2 SYDVKM, per germline. The V end was cut by 10 bases, the J end by 0 bases, with 34 bases between. CDR3 length: 21 residues.

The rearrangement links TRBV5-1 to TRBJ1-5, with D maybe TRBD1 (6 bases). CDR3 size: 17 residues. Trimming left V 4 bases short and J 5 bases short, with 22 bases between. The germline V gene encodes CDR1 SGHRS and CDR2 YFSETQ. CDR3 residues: CASSQNSGGGDYQPQHF. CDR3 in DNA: TGCGCCAGCAGCCAGAATTCGGGCGGGGGCGATTATCAGCCCCAGCATTTT.

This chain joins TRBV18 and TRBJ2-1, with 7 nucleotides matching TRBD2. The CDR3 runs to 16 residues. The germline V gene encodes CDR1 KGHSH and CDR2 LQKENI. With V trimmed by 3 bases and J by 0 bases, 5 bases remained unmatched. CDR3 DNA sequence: TGTGCCAGCTCACCCGCCGGCGGGGGCTCCTACAATGAGCAGTTCTTC. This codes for CASSPAGGGSYNEQFF. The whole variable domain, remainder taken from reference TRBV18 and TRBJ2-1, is NAGVMQNPRHLVRRRGQEARLRCSPMKGHSHVYWYRQLPEEGLKFMVYLQKENIIDESGMPKERFSAEFPKEGPSILRIQQVVRGDSAAYFCASSPAGGGSYNEQFFGPGTRLTVL.

The CDR3 DNA sequence: TGTGCCAGCAGTCTTAGATCCGTCCGGGACAGGGGACGTGAAAAACTGTTTTTT. It yields the protein CASSLRSVRDRGREKLFF. The V call is TRBV7-9, the J call TRBJ1-4, with 10 bases identical to TRBD1. Germline V gene data show CDR1 as SEHNR and CDR2 as FQNEAQ (reference sequence). The J segment lost 7 bases and the V segment lost 6 bases, leaving 17 bases of the junction unmatched. The CDR3 length is 18 residues.

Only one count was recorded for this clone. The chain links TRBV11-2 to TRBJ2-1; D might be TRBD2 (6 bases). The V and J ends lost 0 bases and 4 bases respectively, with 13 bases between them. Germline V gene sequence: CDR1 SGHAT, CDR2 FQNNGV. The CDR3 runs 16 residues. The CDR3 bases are TGTGCCAGCAGCTTAGACCCCCGACTAGATTACAATGAGCAGTTCTTC. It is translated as CASSLDPRLDYNEQFF.

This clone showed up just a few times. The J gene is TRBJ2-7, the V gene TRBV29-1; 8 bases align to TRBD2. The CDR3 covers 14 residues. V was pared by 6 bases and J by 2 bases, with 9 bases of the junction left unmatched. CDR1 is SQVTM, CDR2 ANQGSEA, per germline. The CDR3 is CSVARGGEPYEQYF. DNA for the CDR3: TGCAGCGTCGCCCGGGGGGGGGAACCCTACGAGCAGTACTTC.

CDR3 in DNA: TGTGCCAGCAGTTTGACTAGCGGGAGGATGGATGAGCAGTTCTTC. Amino acids: CASSLTSGRMDEQFF. The chain couples TRBV27 to TRBJ2-1, with TRBD2 matching 13 bases. Germline V CDR1 and CDR2: MNHEY, SMNVEV (reference sequence). The V segment lost 3 bases and the J segment 8 bases; nucleotides outside the gene matches: 4. The CDR3 is 15 amino acids.

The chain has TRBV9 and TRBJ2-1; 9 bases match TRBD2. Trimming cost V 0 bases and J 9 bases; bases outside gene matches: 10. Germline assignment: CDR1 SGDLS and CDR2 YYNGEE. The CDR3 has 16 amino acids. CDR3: CASSVAVGLAIVEQFF. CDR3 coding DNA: TGTGCCAGCAGCGTAGCTGTCGGACTAGCGATCGTTGAGCAGTTCTTC. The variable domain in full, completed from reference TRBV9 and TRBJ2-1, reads DSGVTQTPKHLITATGQRVTLRCSPRSGDLSVYWYQQSLDQGLQFLIQYYNGEERAKGNILERFSAQQFPDLHSELNLSSLELGDSALYFCASSVAVGLAIVEQFFGPGTRLTVL.